Below, one TCR beta chain is given with its context. The antigen remains undetermined. This sample is part of a study of cytomegalovirus exposure and HLA in healthy donors. Findings of the study overall: In an earlier analysis, most TCR beta V segments were productive about 87% or about 30% of the time. An analysis was carried out at a later point. It showed that HLA-associated TCR beta chains were more clonally expanded than equally common non-associated chains. Sequencing likely caused a cluster of highly shared sequence variants.

13 Jbeta primers and 60 Vbeta primers were used for the PCR. Assay: immunoSEQ multiplex PCR; the TCRdb copy retains only in-frame clones and omits some. The data hold 270,000 or so clones, with around 90% observed a single time. Germline V lookup: CDR1 MNHEY, CDR2 SVGAGI. This CDR3 has 15 residues. With 6 bases clipped from V and 7 bases from J, the junction kept 12 bases outside the gene matches. The J gene is TRBJ2-5, the V gene TRBV6-5; 9 nucleotides agree with TRBD2. The clonotype originates from a girl aged 2-10 years in good health and CMV-seronegative. The specimen sequenced was PBMCs. CDR3 in amino acids: CASRGALAGTVTQYF. The CDR3 DNA reads TGTGCCAGCAGGGGGGCTCTAGCGGGGACCGTGACCCAGTACTTC.